This note documents a single T cell receptor beta chain sequence. The protocol was immunoSEQ multiplex PCR, while the TCRdb copy is restricted to in-frame clones and leaves out a portion. The sample has about 270,000 clones, about 88% seen once; the top ten hold 3%. The entry originates in a study of blood T cell repertoires in COVID-19. The sequence was obtained from a woman between 45 and 60 years old who had recovered from COVID-19. The specimen sequenced was PBMCs or T cells enriched from blood (not recorded which).

This chain's CDR3 is CSVLGNYGYTF. Here the CDR3 DNA reads TGCAGCGTTCTCGGGAACTATGGCTACACCTTC. The rearrangement joins TRBV29-1 to TRBJ1-2; D remains ambiguous. V lost 5 bases to trimming and J lost 2 bases, with 6 bases between them. CDR1 is SQVTM, CDR2 ANQGSEA, per germline. CDR3 length: 11 amino acids.